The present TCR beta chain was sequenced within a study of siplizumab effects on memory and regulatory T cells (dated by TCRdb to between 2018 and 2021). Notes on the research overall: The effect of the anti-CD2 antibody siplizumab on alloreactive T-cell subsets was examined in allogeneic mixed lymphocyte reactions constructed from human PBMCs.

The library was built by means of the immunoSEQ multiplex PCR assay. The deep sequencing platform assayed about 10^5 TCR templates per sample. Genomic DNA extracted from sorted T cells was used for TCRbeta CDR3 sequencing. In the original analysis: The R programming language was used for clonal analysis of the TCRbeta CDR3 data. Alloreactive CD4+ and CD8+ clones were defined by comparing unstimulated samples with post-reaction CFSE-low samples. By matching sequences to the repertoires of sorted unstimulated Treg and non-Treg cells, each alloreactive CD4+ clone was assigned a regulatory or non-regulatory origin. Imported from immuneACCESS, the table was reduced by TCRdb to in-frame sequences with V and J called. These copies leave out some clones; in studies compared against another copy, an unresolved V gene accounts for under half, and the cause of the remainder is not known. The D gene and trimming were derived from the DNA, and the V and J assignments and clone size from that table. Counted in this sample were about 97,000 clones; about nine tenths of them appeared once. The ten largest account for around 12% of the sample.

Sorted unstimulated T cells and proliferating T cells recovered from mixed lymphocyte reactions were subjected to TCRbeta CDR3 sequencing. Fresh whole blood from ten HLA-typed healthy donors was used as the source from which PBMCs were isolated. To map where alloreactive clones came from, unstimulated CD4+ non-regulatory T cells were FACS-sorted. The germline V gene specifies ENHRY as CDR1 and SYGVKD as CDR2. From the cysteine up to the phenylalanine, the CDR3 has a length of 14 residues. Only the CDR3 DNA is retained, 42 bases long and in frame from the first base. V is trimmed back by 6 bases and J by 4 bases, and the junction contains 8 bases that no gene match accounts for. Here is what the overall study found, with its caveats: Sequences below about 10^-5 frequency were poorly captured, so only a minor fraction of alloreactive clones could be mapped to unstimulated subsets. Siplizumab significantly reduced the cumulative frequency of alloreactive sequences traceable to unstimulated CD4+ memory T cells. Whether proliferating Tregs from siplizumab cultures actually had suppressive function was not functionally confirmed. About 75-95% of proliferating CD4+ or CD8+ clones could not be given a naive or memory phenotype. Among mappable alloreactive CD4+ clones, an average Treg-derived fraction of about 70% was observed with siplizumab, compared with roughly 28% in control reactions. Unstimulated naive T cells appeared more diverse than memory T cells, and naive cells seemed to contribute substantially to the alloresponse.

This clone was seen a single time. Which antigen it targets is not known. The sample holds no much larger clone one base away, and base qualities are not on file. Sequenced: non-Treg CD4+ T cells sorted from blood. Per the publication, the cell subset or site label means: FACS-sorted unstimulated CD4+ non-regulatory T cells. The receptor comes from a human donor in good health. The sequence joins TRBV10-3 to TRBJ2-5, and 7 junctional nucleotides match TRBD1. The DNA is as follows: TGTGCCATCAGCCAGACAGGGCAGGTAGAGACCCAGTACTTC. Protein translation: CAISQTGQVETQYF.